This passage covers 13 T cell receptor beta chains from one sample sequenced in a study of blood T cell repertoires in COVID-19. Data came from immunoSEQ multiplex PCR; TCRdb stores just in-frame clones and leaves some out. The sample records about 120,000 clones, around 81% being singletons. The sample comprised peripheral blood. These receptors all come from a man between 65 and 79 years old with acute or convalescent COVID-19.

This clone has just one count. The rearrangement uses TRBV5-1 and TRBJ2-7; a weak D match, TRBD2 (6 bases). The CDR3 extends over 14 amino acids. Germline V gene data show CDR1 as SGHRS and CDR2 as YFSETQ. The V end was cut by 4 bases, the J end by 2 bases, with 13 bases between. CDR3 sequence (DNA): TGCGCCAGCAGCAACCAGGGACTGACCTACGAGCAGTACTTC. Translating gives CASSNQGLTYEQYF.

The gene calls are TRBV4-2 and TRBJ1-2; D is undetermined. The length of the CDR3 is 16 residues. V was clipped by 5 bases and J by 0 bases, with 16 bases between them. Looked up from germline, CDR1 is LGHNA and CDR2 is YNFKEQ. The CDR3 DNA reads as TGTGCCAGCAGCTATCAAGCGGGTATAGCTAACTATGGCTACACCTTC. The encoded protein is CASSYQAGIANYGYTF.

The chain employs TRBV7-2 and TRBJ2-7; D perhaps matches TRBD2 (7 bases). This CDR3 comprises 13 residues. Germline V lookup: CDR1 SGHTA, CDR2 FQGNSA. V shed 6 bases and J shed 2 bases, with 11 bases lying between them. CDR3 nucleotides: TGTGCCAGCAGGGGAGGGGGGGCCTACGAGCAGTACTTC. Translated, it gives CASRGGGAYEQYF.

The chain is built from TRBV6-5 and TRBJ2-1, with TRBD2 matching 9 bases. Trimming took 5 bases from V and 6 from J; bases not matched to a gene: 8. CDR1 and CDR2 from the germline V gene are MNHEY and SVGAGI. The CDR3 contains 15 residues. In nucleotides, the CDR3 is TGTGCCAGCAGTCACGACCTAGCGGGGACCAATGAGCAGTTCTTC. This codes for CASSHDLAGTNEQFF.

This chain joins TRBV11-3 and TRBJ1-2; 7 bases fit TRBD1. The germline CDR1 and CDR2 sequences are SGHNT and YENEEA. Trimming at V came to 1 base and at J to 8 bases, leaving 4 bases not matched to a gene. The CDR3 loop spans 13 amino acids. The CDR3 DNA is TGTGCCAGCAGCTTAGGGGGACAGTGGGGCTACACCTTC. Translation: CASSLGGQWGYTF.

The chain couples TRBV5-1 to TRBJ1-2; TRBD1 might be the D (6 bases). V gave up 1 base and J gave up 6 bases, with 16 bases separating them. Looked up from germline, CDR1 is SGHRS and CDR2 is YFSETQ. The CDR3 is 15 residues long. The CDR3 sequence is CASSLSQQGRDGYTF. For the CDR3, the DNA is TGCGCCAGCAGCTTGAGCCAACAGGGACGCGATGGCTACACCTTC.

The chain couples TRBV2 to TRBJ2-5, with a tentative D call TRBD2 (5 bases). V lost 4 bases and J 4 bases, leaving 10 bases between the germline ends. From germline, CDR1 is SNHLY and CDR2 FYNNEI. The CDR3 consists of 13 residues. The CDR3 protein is CASSGTHGETQYF. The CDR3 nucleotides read TGTGCCAGCAGTGGGACTCATGGAGAGACCCAGTACTTC. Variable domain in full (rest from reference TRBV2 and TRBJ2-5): EPEVTQTPSHQVTQMGQEVILRCVPISNHLYFYWYRQILGQKVEFLVSFYNNEISEKSEIFDDQFSVERPDGSNFTLKIRSTKLEDSAMYFCASSGTHGETQYFGPGTRLLVL.

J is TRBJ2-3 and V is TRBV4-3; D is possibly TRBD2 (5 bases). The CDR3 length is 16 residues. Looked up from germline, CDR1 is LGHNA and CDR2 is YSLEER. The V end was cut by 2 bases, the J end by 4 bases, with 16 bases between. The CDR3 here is CASSQSTPLAADTQYF. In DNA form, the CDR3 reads TGCGCCAGCAGCCAATCCACACCCCTAGCCGCAGATACGCAGTATTTT.

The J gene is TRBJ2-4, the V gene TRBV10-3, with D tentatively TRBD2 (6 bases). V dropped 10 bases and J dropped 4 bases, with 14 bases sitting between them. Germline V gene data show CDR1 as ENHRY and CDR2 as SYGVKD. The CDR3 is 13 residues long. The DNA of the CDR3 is TGTGCCAGCGCTCGGGACTGGAAAAACATTCAGTACTTC. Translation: CASARDWKNIQYF.

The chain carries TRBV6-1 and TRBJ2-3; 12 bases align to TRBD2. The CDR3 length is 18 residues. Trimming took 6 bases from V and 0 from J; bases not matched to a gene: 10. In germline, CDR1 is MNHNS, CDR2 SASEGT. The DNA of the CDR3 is TGTGCCAGCAGCGAACTAGCGGGGGGTAAATCTAGCACAGATACGCAGTATTTT. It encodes CASSELAGGKSSTDTQYF.

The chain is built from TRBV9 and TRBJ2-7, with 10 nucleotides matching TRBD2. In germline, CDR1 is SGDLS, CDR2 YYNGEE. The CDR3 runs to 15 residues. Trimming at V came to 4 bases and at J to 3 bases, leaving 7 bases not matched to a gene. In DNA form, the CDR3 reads TGTGCCAGCAGCTTGGGACTAGCGACAAACTACGAGCAGTACTTC. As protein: CASSLGLATNYEQYF.

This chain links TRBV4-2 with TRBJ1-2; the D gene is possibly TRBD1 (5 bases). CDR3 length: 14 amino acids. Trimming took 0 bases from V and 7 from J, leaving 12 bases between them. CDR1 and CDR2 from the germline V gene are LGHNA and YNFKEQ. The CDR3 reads CASSQDSGLGGYTF. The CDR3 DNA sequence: TGTGCCAGCAGCCAAGATTCAGGGCTCGGTGGCTACACCTTC.

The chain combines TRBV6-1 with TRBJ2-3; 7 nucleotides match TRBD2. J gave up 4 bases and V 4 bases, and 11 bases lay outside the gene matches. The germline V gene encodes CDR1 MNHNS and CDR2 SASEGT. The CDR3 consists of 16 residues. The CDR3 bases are TGTGCCAGCAGTGCTCTAGCGGCTGCACGGGCAGATACGCAGTATTTT. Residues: CASSALAAARADTQYF.